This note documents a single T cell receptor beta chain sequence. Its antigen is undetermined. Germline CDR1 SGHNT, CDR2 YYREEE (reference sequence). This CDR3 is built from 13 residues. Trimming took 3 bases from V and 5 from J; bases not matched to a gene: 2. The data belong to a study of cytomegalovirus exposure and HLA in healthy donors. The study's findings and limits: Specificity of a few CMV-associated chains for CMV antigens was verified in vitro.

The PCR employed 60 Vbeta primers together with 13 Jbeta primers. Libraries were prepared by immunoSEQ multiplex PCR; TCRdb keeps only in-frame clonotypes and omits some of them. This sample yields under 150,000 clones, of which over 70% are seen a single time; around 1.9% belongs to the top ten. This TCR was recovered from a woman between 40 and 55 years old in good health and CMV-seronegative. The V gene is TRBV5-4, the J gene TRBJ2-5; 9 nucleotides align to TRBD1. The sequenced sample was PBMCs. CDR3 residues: CASSWGQGETQYF. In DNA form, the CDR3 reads TGTGCCAGCAGCTGGGGACAGGGCGAGACCCAGTACTTC. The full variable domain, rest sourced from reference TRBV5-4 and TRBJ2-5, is ETGVTQSPTHLIKTRGQQVTLRCSSQSGHNTVSWYQQALGQGPQFIFQYYREEENGRGNFPPRFSGLQFPNYSSELNVNALELDDSALYLCASSWGQGETQYFGPGTRLLVL.